This entry is about one T cell receptor beta chain. Its antigen is currently unknown. This sample was included in a study of T-cell memory formation after mild COVID-19. Study-wide findings and caveats: Prior to infection, memory already included some responding clones, suggesting cross-reactive memory joined. Confirmation of SARS-CoV-2 specificity was lacking for second-wave clones peaking day 37.

5'RACE with constant-segment primers built TCRalpha and TCRbeta cDNA libraries with UMIs. TCRdb reprocessed the 5' RACE reads with MiXCR, giving one entry per CDR3 protein. This repertoire shows 380,000 or so distinct CDR3 sequences, roughly an eighth found once; its top ten account for over 20%. CDR1 is MNHNS and CDR2 is SASEGT in the germline V gene. V was shortened by 6 bases and J by 1 base, with 18 bases between the two germline ends. The CDR3 contains 16 residues. The specimen sequenced was PBMCs or a T cell subset sorted from them (not recorded which). The clonotype was recovered from a man aged 18-30 years who had mild COVID-19 (a few samples of this study predate the infection). Cell type and time point are not known. The chain links TRBV6-1 to TRBJ1-1, with D perhaps matching TRBD1 (6 bases). CDR3 in DNA: TGTGCCAGCAGCGGAGAAGACCAAGGGGGGAACACTGAAGCTTTCTTT. Encoded protein: CASSGEDQGGNTEAFF.